This T cell receptor (beta chain) was observed in a study of molecular identifiers for immune sequencing clone quantification. Study in general: Split five ways in replicates, RNA from roughly 20,000 or 100,000 naive CD8 cells had four portions sequenced.

In germline, CDR1 is LNHDA, CDR2 SQIVND (reference sequence). V shed 3 bases and J 5 bases; nucleotides not matched to a gene: 9. CDR3 length equals 16 residues. Previously described methods and listed TCR primers were employed for the bulk TCR libraries. From the PCR reads, TCRdb called clonotypes with MiXCR, one entry per CDR3 protein. The sample carries around 320,000 distinct CDR3 sequences, 24% recorded once. Naive CD8 T cells were picked out by sorting for CD8+CD4-CCR7+CD45RA+. The sequence was collected from a human donor in good health. Some libraries in this study had Jurkat cell RNA spiked in. V is TRBV19 and J is TRBJ2-1; 8 bases match TRBD2. Sequencing was carried out using naive CD8+ T cells from blood, with Jurkat cell RNA spiked in. The subset was: FACS-sorted CD8+CD4-CCR7+CD45RA+ naive T cells. CDR3 DNA: TGTGCCAGTAGTATGGGGACTAGAGGGAGAGACAATGAGCAGTTCTTC. Translated, it gives CASSMGTRGRDNEQFF.